A selection of T cell receptor beta chains follows, all from one sample in a study of blood T cell repertoires in COVID-19. The table came from immunoSEQ multiplex PCR; TCRdb's copy has only in-frame clones and leaves some out. Of fewer than 35,000 clones detected, roughly nine tenths appear once; the ten largest clones hold under 30%. The sample was peripheral blood. These receptors came from a man older than 75 with acute or convalescent COVID-19. CDR3s include the opening cysteine and the closing phenylalanine or tryptophan. A D gene is named only where the DNA matches it firmly. Rows may omit the clone size; those that give it use once, few, many or a size class.

V	J	size	D	DNA	CDR3
TRBV20-1	TRBJ2-3	.	.	TGCAGTGCTACCGGAGCAGATACGCAGTATTTT	CSATGADTQYF
TRBV5-1	TRBJ1-3	.	.	TGCGCCAGCAGCGGAGGGGAAAATGGAAACACCATATATTTT	CASSGGENGNTIYF
TRBV24-1	TRBJ2-1	few	TRBD2	TGTGCCACCAGTGACAGGACTAGCGGGAGCTCCTACAATGAGCAGTTCTTC	CATSDRTSGSSYNEQFF
TRBV18	TRBJ1-1	.	.	TGTGCCAGCTCACCGCAGGAGGGTGGGAACACTGAAGCTTTCTTT	CASSPQEGGNTEAFF
TRBV10-3	TRBJ2-2	.	TRBD2	TGTGCCATCAGTGAGGGGGCAAGCGGGGCAGGCACCGGGGAGCTGTTTTTT	CAISEGASGAGTGELFF
TRBV6-5	TRBJ2-3	.	.	TGTGCCAGCAGTCTAAACGGAGGGCCCTCAGATACGCAGTATTTT	CASSLNGGPSDTQYF
TRBV6-1	TRBJ1-1	.	.	TGTGCCAGCAGTGAAAATCTCGGTGGCACTGAAGCTTTCTTT	CASSENLGGTEAFF
TRBV5-1	TRBJ1-6	.	TRBD1	TGCGCCAGCAGCCCCGGACAGGGGGCGACGGGCTATAATTCACCCCTCCACTTT	CASSPGQGATGYNSPLHF
TRBV6-5	TRBJ2-1	.	.	TGTGCCAGCACTGGCGACTCGAGCTCCTACAATGAGCAGTTCTTC	CASTGDSSSYNEQFF
TRBV27	TRBJ1-6	.	TRBD1	TGTGCCAGCAGTCCCCGGGACAGGCCAACAAGGGGGCCGTCACCCCTCCACTTT	CASSPRDRPTRGPSPLHF
TRBV11-3	TRBJ2-1	.	.	TGTGCCAGCAGTATACAGAGCTCCTACAATGAGCAGTTCTTC	CASSIQSSYNEQFF
TRBV5-4	TRBJ2-5	.	TRBD2	TGTGCCAGCAGCTACGGACTAGCGGGAGAGACCCAGTACTTC	CASSYGLAGETQYF
TRBV19	TRBJ2-7	.	TRBD1	TGTGCCAGTAGTCGGCGGGACAGGTCCTACGAGCAGTACTTC	CASSRRDRSYEQYF
TRBV7-8	TRBJ2-1	.	.	TGTGCCAGCAGCTCACATTTATTGTTGCCCAATGAGCAGTTCTTC	CASSSHLLLPNEQFF
TRBV3-1/TRBV3-2	TRBJ2-7	.	TRBD1	TGTGCCAGCAGCCCTCCCGGGACAGGGTACTACGAGCAGTACTTC	CASSPPGTGYYEQYF
TRBV28	TRBJ1-2	.	.	TGTGCCAGCAGCCGAGAGGTTGCAGAGGGCTACACCTTC	CASSREVAEGYTF
TRBV5-4	TRBJ1-5	.	TRBD1	TGTGCCAGCAGCTTGGGGACAGGGAAGGATCAGCCCCAGCATTTT	CASSLGTGKDQPQHF
TRBV5-4	TRBJ2-1	once	TRBD2	TGTGCCAGCAGTCTAGCGGGAGGGCCTCCACGGGAGCAGTTCTTC	CASSLAGGPPREQFF
TRBV19	TRBJ2-5	.	.	TGTGCCAGTAGTGGAGCTAGACAAGAGACCCAGTACTTC	CASSGARQETQYF
TRBV5-1	TRBJ2-7	.	TRBD2	TGCGCCAGCAGCTTGGACGGGACTAGCTCCTACGAGCAGTACTTC	CASSLDGTSSYEQYF
TRBV6-6	TRBJ2-1	.	TRBD2	TGTGCCAGCGGCGGGAGTGAGAATGAGCAGTTCTTC	CASGGSENEQFF
TRBV5-5	TRBJ2-3	.	TRBD1	TGTGCCAGCAGCTTGGCCCCGGGACAGACGAGCACAGATACGCAGTATTTT	CASSLAPGQTSTDTQYF
TRBV6-6	TRBJ2-5	.	TRBD1	TGTGCCAGCAGTCCCGACAGGGGAGAGACCCAGTACTTC	CASSPDRGETQYF
TRBV19	TRBJ2-3	.	TRBD2	TGTGCCAGTAGGAGGACTAGCGGGAGAGGAGGAACCGGGCGGAGCACAGATACGCAGTATTTT	CASRRTSGRGGTGRSTDTQYF
TRBV5-4	TRBJ2-2	.	.	TGTGCCAGCACCTCTTACGGGGGGCTAAGCGGGGAGCTGTTTTTT	CASTSYGGLSGELFF
TRBV10-2	TRBJ1-6	.	.	TGCGCCAGCAGTGAAGGGGACACTGGTGCTTCACCCCTCCACTTT	CASSEGDTGASPLHF
TRBV30	TRBJ2-5	.	TRBD2	TGTGCCTGGAGTCAGACTAGCGGGAATCCGTTCCAAGAGACCCAGTACTTC	CAWSQTSGNPFQETQYF
TRBV28	TRBJ2-1	once	TRBD1	TGTGCCAGCAGCTTCGGACAGGGAGGCTACAATGAGCAGTTCTTC	CASSFGQGGYNEQFF
TRBV10-1	TRBJ2-1	.	.	TGCGCCAGCAGTGAGTCGGGTCAGGCGGGCGATGAGCAGTTCTTC	CASSESGQAGDEQFF
TRBV5-1	TRBJ2-1	once	TRBD2	TGCGCCAGCAGCGGGTGGGCTAGCGGGCCCAATGAGCAGTTCTTC	CASSGWASGPNEQFF
TRBV7-6	TRBJ2-1	.	TRBD2	TGTGCCAGCAGCTTAGGGATTCTAGCGGGAGTCATGAATGAGCAGTTCTTC	CASSLGILAGVMNEQFF
TRBV5-4	TRBJ2-2	.	TRBD2	TGTGCCAGCAGCCCGGGACTAGCGGGAGGTGTGAACACCGGGGAGCTGTTTTTT	CASSPGLAGGVNTGELFF
TRBV11-2	TRBJ2-7	.	TRBD1	TGTGCCAGCAGCTCCTACAGGGGTACGGCCTACGAGCAGTACTTC	CASSSYRGTAYEQYF
TRBV5-1	TRBJ2-7	.	.	TGCGCCAGCAGCTTGGGTTACAGCTACGAGCAGTACTTC	CASSLGYSYEQYF
TRBV25-1	TRBJ2-1	.	TRBD2	TGTGCCAGCAGTGACCCTAGCGGGGGAAGCTCCTACAATGAGCAGTTCTTC	CASSDPSGGSSYNEQFF
TRBV7-9	TRBJ2-5	once	.	TGTGCCAGCAGCAGGGGTCAAAAAGAGACCCAGTACTTC	CASSRGQKETQYF
TRBV28	TRBJ1-5	.	.	TGTGCCAGCAGCTGGGCAGGGTTGAGTCAGCCCCAGCATTTT	CASSWAGLSQPQHF
TRBV18	TRBJ2-6	.	.	TGTGCCAGCTCACCACTTACGGGCTCTGGGGCCAACGTCCTGACTTTC	CASSPLTGSGANVLTF
TRBV18	TRBJ2-7	.	.	TGTGCCAGCTCACCACCGGTCGGGTACGGGGAACGCGGTTCGTCCTACGAGCAGTACTTC	CASSPPVGYGERGSSYEQYF
TRBV14	TRBJ1-3	.	.	TGTGCCAGCAGCCGTAGGACATCTGGAAACACCATATATTTT	CASSRRTSGNTIYF
TRBV7-9	TRBJ2-3	.	.	TGTGCCAGCAGCTTAGGTTCAGGGGGGACAGATACGCAGTATTTT	CASSLGSGGTDTQYF
TRBV19	TRBJ1-5	.	.	TGTGCCAGTAGTATCCACAGGGACAATCAGCCCCAGCATTTT	CASSIHRDNQPQHF
TRBV10-3	TRBJ2-1	.	TRBD2	TGTGCCATCAGTGGCCGGGGCGGGAGGTCCGATGAGCAGTTCTTC	CAISGRGGRSDEQFF
TRBV10-2	TRBJ1-1	.	TRBD1	TGCGCCAGCAGACAAAGGGACAGGCCTAACACTGAAGCTTTCTTT	CASRQRDRPNTEAFF
TRBV18	TRBJ1-4	.	TRBD1	TGTGCCAGCTCACCCTCGACAGGGATAGGCGAAAAACTGTTTTTT	CASSPSTGIGEKLFF
TRBV27	TRBJ2-7	.	.	TGTGCCAGCAGTGCCCGAGGGGGAGTGTCCTACGAGCAGTACTTC	CASSARGGVSYEQYF
TRBV13	TRBJ1-1	.	.	TGTGCCAGCCGTAAGACAGTGAACACTGAAGCTTTCTTT	CASRKTVNTEAFF
TRBV19	TRBJ2-1	.	.	TGTGCCAGTAGTATGGGGGGAGGCCGGGATGAGCAGTTCTTC	CASSMGGGRDEQFF
TRBV6-5	TRBJ2-5	.	.	TGTGCCAGCAGCCCAACAGGAAATGGGCGGGAGACCCAGTACTTC	CASSPTGNGRETQYF